The 9 T cell receptor beta chains below come from one sample, sequenced in a study of regulatory dendritic cells for organ transplantation. TCRdb keeps only in-frame clones here, not all; method: immunoSEQ multiplex PCR. This table has 35,000 to 45,000 clones, over 80% appearing once. The sequenced sample consisted of naive CD8+ T cells from blood. Stated subset: CD45RA+ naive T cells. The receptors were sampled from a human donor in good health.

This chain's CDR3 is CASSFSYEQYF. The CDR3 bases are TGTGCCAGCAGCTTCTCCTACGAGCAGTACTTC. The chain recombines TRBV5-4 with TRBJ2-7; D gene uncertain. CDR1 is SGHNT and CDR2 is YYREEE in the germline V gene (reference sequence). The CDR3 spans 11 residues. V lost 2 bases and J 0 bases, leaving 0 bases between the germline ends.

The CDR3 loop is CASSSGLAEGQYF. CDR3 in DNA: TGTGCCAGCAGCTCGGGACTAGCGGAGGGACAGTACTTC. The V gene is TRBV13, the J gene TRBJ2-5, with TRBD2 identical over 11 bases. The CDR3 runs 13 residues. Trimming at V came to 4 bases and at J to 11 bases, leaving 6 bases not matched to a gene. CDR1 and CDR2 from the germline V gene are PRHDT and FYEKMQ (reference sequence).

This chain uses TRBV6-1 with TRBJ2-7; D not certain. V was pared by 7 bases and J by 4 bases, with 5 bases between. Germline V lookup: CDR1 MNHNS, CDR2 SASEGT. The CDR3 length is 10 residues. DNA of the CDR3: TGTGCCAGCAATTCATACGAGCAGTACTTC. It translates to CASNSYEQYF.

The chain recombines TRBV27 with TRBJ1-5; D unclear. Trimming cost V 2 bases and J 0 bases, with 11 bases left between them. This CDR3 is 16 amino acids long. Looked up from germline, CDR1 is MNHEY and CDR2 is SMNVEV (reference sequence). The CDR3: CASSLGVPSSNQPQHF. Here the CDR3 DNA reads TGTGCCAGCAGTTTAGGGGTTCCAAGTAGCAATCAGCCCCAGCATTTT.

The chain recombines TRBV6-1 with TRBJ1-3; perhaps TRBD1 as D (6 bases). Trimming removed 6 bases from V and 0 bases from J, with 12 bases in between. Germline CDR1 reads MNHNS; CDR2 reads SASEGT. The CDR3 has 15 amino acids. CDR3 sequence: CASRETGNSGNTIYF. The CDR3 bases are TGTGCCAGCAGAGAGACAGGCAACTCTGGAAACACCATATATTTT.

This clone appeared once. The rearrangement uses TRBV5-1 and TRBJ2-3, with D unclear. The germline V gene encodes CDR1 SGHRS and CDR2 YFSETQ. This CDR3 contains 14 residues. The V end lost 0 bases, the J end lost 1 base, and 6 bases lay between the germline ends. CDR3 residues: CASSLDLGTDTQYF. CDR3 nucleotide sequence: TGCGCCAGCAGCTTGGATCTGGGCACAGATACGCAGTATTTT.

This rearrangement joins TRBV4-1 to TRBJ2-7; 7 bases are a match to TRBD1. The CDR3 consists of 16 residues. In germline, CDR1 is MGHRA, CDR2 YSYEKL. V dropped 2 bases and J dropped 2; count of bases not matched to a gene: 9. The DNA for the CDR3 is TGCGCCAGCAGCCAAAATGGACAGGATTATACCTACGAGCAGTACTTC. Residues: CASSQNGQDYTYEQYF.

The chain is built from TRBV7-2 and TRBJ2-1; no reliable D call. This CDR3 has 12 residues. V dropped 3 bases and J dropped 7 bases, with 7 bases sitting between them. The V gene's germline CDR1 is SGHTA and CDR2 FQGNSA. CDR3 sequence reads: CASSFDNNEQFF. For the CDR3, the DNA is TGTGCCAGCAGCTTCGATAATAATGAGCAGTTCTTC.

This clone was detected only a few times. V gene TRBV7-9 combines with J gene TRBJ1-2; unclear D gene. Per germline, CDR1 SEHNR and CDR2 FQNEAQ (reference sequence). The CDR3 loop spans 13 amino acids. V was trimmed by 3 bases and J by 8 bases, leaving 13 bases between them. CDR3 nucleotides: TGTGCCAGCAGCTTGGTATGGATCTACGGCTACACCTTC. Residues: CASSLVWIYGYTF. The full variable domain, completed using reference TRBV7-9 and TRBJ1-2, is DTGVSQNPRHKITKRGQNVTFRCDPISEHNRLYWYRQTLGQGPEFLTYFQNEAQLEKSRLLSDRFSAERPKGSFSTLEIQRTEQGDSAMYLCASSLVWIYGYTFGSGTRLTVV.